This T cell receptor beta chain is drawn from a study of cytomegalovirus exposure and HLA in healthy donors. Looking at the study overall: Counted in an early data release were roughly 81 million unique TCRs from HLA-typed donors.

Broader study findings: In a later analysis, HLA-C alleles had the fewest associated TCRs, DRB1 alleles the most. Reportedly, a later analysis found an Asian-associated ancestry cluster had fewer N-insertions than the roughly 630-donor mean.

J lost 9 bases, V lost 5 bases, and 13 bases had no gene match. Germline V gene sequence: CDR1 SGHAT, CDR2 FQDESV (reference sequence). The CDR3 length is 15 residues. On this clone itself: Its antigen is still unknown.

Amplification used 60 Vbeta primers and 13 Jbeta primers. Generated by immunoSEQ multiplex PCR, the TCRdb table keeps only in-frame clones and is missing some. The data contain some 110,000 clones, roughly three fifths of them singletons. The sample comprised PBMCs. The sequence was collected from a middle-aged woman in good health and CMV-seropositive. This rearrangement joins TRBV11-1 to TRBJ2-1, with 7 nucleotides matching TRBD1. CDR3 amino acids: CASSRGQRTEGEQFF. The CDR3 bases are TGTGCCAGCAGCCGGGGACAGCGGACCGAAGGTGAGCAGTTCTTC.